The sequence of this TCR beta chain was determined in a study of T cell responses to AZD1222 COVID-19 vaccine (dated by TCRdb to about 2021). Turning to the overall study: A total of 240 or so trial participants underwent TCR sequencing, of whom 200 to 220 had received two doses of AZD1222 and about 25 had received two doses of the MenACWY control vaccine. Enrollment into the trials was organized by age into subgroups of 18-55, 56-69 and 70-plus years, and those subgroups contained approximately 160, 26 and 62 TCR-sequenced participants, respectively. General findings and caveats noted by the study authors: Conclusions about previously exposed vaccinees were limited because only a handful of AZD1222 recipients were SARS-CoV-2 seropositive at baseline. Participants were mostly white British and included more females than males, and it was suggested by the authors that clonal diversity may have been underestimated. The 56-69-year group was small, and its depth increase did not reach significance, likely because of low power. After two AZD1222 doses, both the breadth and the depth of spike-specific TCRs were significantly higher than at day 0 and than in MenACWY recipients. The vaccine-associated CD4 TCRs covered the entire spike protein, and the dominant responses fell in regions 160-218 and 743-854. Reportedly, almost half of the unique spike-specific TCRs recognized epitopes lying outside the regions that are mutated in the B.1.351 and B.1.1.7 variants. Because no samples from the day 14 peak response were available, repertoires could be characterized only after the peak T cell response.

The CDR3 regions of human TCRbeta chains were analyzed by immunosequencing. For the original study's pipeline: Repertoire TCRs were checked for matches against a reference library of SARS-CoV-2-specific TCRs that had been generated using the MIRA antigen-specificity platform. Breadth was defined as the fraction of unique TCRs that were SARS-CoV-2-associated, and depth was defined as the fraction of total T cells that were SARS-CoV-2-associated. Using the MIRA data, each spike-specific TCR was assigned both to the spike region to which the TCR was reactive and to a CD4 or CD8 class. Log10-transformed breadth and depth values were compared by one-way ANOVA with Sidak's multiple comparisons tests. TCRdb's version of the immuneACCESS table is confined to in-frame rearrangements and falls short of the full clone set. An unresolved V gene accounts for under half of the shortfall where checked; the remainder is of unknown origin. Clone size and V and J calls were adopted from that table, with D and trimming inferred from the DNA. The sample table shows fewer than 130,000 clones, and 94% are seen once. The ten largest clones add up to 2.5% to 3% of the sample.

Relative to germline, V is missing 4 bases and J is missing 5 bases, with 9 bases of the junction outside any gene match. The CDR3 runs 16 residues from the cysteine to the phenylalanine. Only the CDR3 DNA is retained, 48 bases long and in frame from the first base. The CDR1 and CDR2 encoded by the germline V gene are SNHLY and FYNNEI. In the paper's terms, the time point label means: about 28 days (+/-7) after the second vaccine dose. AZD1222 recipients with second doses at about 4 weeks or about 12 weeks were pooled, because spike-specific TCR depth and breadth did not differ between schedules. Vaccinee samples came from UK trials COV001 and COV002, including a single-blind randomized controlled phase 2/3 trial of AZD1222 (ChAdOx1 nCoV-19) in healthy adults. For TCRbeta chain sequencing, PBMC samples from trial participants were taken at day 0 and at day 28 after the second dose. As to this clone: The specificity of this receptor is unknown. Base qualities are not at hand, and no much larger clone is one base apart.

Material: peripheral blood, obtained 28 days after the second AZD1222 dose. Recombination joined TRBV2 with TRBJ1-4; TRBD1 aligns with 8 central bases. The source is an adult who received the AZD1222 COVID-19 vaccine. Here the CDR3 is given as CASSGQGSHTNEKLFF. The DNA reads TGTGCCAGCAGTGGACAGGGGTCCCATACAAATGAAAAACTGTTTTTT.